These T cell receptor beta chains were read from a single sample in a study of somatic mutations in cytotoxic T cells in rheumatoid arthritis. TCRdb's copy holds only in-frame clones and misses some; the assay was immunoSEQ multiplex PCR. The top ten hold approximately 67% of the sample, which has approximately 3,700 clones, under 90% seen once. The material sequenced was CD8+ T cells sorted from blood. The receptors here all came from a man aged 40-49 years with rheumatoid arthritis. Both conserved end residues are trimmed from each CDR3.

v_call cdr3_aa
TRBV9 ASSSTSGRSAYEQY
TRBV30 AWTDRVLTYEQY
TRBV4-2 ASSQERGSGETQY
TRBV29-1 SVAAGAAQSYT
TRBV4-1 ASNPTGTGGSGANVLT
TRBV7-9 ASTSKRGLEKLF
TRBV7-6 ASSLVRAGGPGEQY
TRBV30 AWSRGGGPRNEQF
TRBV27 ASSPLRGGNEQF
TRBV27 ASSFAQAVFHTIY
TRBV27 ASSPGTGAYGYT
TRBV6-4 ASSEREGADTQY
TRBV5-6 ASSVDRAAGPGELF
TRBV7-9 ASASSPERDTQY
TRBV6-1 ASSDRGGGYGYT
TRBV7-9 ASSPAGGGENEQF
TRBV9 ASSDTSGKDNEQF
TRBV25-1 ASSVSGSRETQY
TRBV5-1 ASSGLIDTGELF
TRBV7-9 ASSVNNSPLH
TRBV11-3 ASSFIISGRPNTGELF
TRBV7-8 ASSLATETYEQY
TRBV6-5 ASSPGYGSYEQY
TRBV19 ASSMRQVYGYT
TRBV2 ASRGTRNQPQH
TRBV6-1 ASSEGQGADTQY
TRBV2 ASSAGTGDPDTQY
TRBV10-3 ASRQVRGTEAF
TRBV27 ASSLTSRTPEQY
TRBV5-4 QQHIQGAEQPQH
TRBV9 ASSDRTSGTGNEQF
TRBV2 ASRIHSNQPQH
TRBV10-1 ASSAGTGGADTQY